These T cell receptor beta chains were read from a single sample in a study of blood T cells in healthy people across ages. One entry per CDR3 protein, called by TCRdb with MiXCR from the 5' RACE reads. This sample has around 1,700,000 distinct CDR3 sequences, with over 25% found just once. Sequenced material: blood. Receptors were obtained from a woman aged 25-40 years in good health. CDR3s include the opening cysteine and the closing phenylalanine or tryptophan. The D gene is left open where the match is weak.

d_call,j_call,v_call,cdr3_aa
TRBD1,TRBJ2-7,TRBV20-1,CSAQGDRFSYEQYF
NA,TRBJ2-2,TRBV20-1,CSARDSRTGELFF
TRBD1,TRBJ2-4,TRBV28,CASNIPWTGVIIAKNIQYF
NA,TRBJ2-1,TRBV12-3/TRBV12-4,CASRSSGSRYEQFF
NA,TRBJ2-7,TRBV20-1,CSARIQGLNYEQYF
NA,NA,TRBV7-2,CASSSQPRNEQYF
NA,TRBJ1-1,TRBV10-3,CAISQDSTEAFF
NA,TRBJ1-2,TRBV20-1,CSAHNGPSYGYTF
TRBD2,TRBJ2-3,TRBV20-1,CSAIDPTSGSTDTQYF
NA,TRBJ2-1,TRBV9,CASSVVPGVGNEQFF
TRBD2,TRBJ2-3,TRBV12-3/TRBV12-4,CASSLALSGGTDTQYF
TRBD1,TRBJ1-2,TRBV27,CASSLSGGTASIRGGYTF
NA,TRBJ2-1,TRBV5-1,CASSPSELGWSYNEQFF
NA,TRBJ2-7,TRBV12-3/TRBV12-4,CASRKTGPTNEQYF
NA,TRBJ2-7,TRBV6-2/TRBV6-3,CATGAIDSYEQYF
TRBD1,TRBJ1-2,TRBV20-1,CSARDQGQGNYGYTF
NA,TRBJ2-7,TRBV10-3,CAISDGRSYEQYF
NA,TRBJ2-7,TRBV24-1,CATSDLRNSFGEQYF
TRBD2,TRBJ2-5,TRBV29-1,CSGSGTSGSGETQYF
NA,TRBJ1-1,TRBV25-1,CASSGSQGKAFF